A selection of T cell receptor beta chains follows, all from one sample in a study of blood T cell repertoires in COVID-19. Repertoires were generated with immunoSEQ multiplex PCR, while TCRdb's copy carries only in-frame clones and drops some. The profile shows about 310,000 clones, around 90% of them singletons. Sequenced material: peripheral blood. These receptors all stem from a man aged 50 to 59 with active or convalescent COVID-19. CDR3s include the opening cysteine and the closing phenylalanine or tryptophan. A D gene is named only where the DNA matches it firmly. A clone size is listed for some rows: how often the clone was seen (once, few, many), or a class if it is expanded.

j_gene: TRBJ2-5
v_gene: TRBV5-8
d_gene: NA
abundance: NA
CDR3nt: TGTGCCAGCAGCTTTCCCTTCGGTCAAGAGACCCAGTACTTC
CDR3aa: CASSFPFGQETQYF

j_gene: TRBJ2-7
v_gene: TRBV21-1
d_gene: NA
abundance: NA
CDR3nt: TGTGCCAGCAGCCTCCACTTGGAGCAGTACTTC
CDR3aa: CASSLHLEQYF

j_gene: TRBJ2-3
v_gene: TRBV6-1
d_gene: TRBD2
abundance: once
CDR3nt: TGTGCCAGCAGTGCCCGGAGACTAGCGGGAGGCACAGATACGCAGTATTTT
CDR3aa: CASSARRLAGGTDTQYF

j_gene: TRBJ1-5
v_gene: TRBV5-1
d_gene: TRBD1
abundance: NA
CDR3nt: TGCGCCAGCAGCTACGGGACAGGGTCGGGTCAGCCCCAGCATTTT
CDR3aa: CASSYGTGSGQPQHF

j_gene: TRBJ2-2
v_gene: TRBV7-6
d_gene: TRBD2
abundance: few
CDR3nt: TGTGCCAGCAGCGCAAGCGGGGGGATGAACACCGGGGAGCTGTTTTTT
CDR3aa: CASSASGGMNTGELFF

j_gene: TRBJ2-2
v_gene: TRBV28
d_gene: NA
abundance: NA
CDR3nt: TGTGCCAGCAGAGGCCGGAGGGGAGCCACCGGGGAGCTGTTTTTT
CDR3aa: CASRGRRGATGELFF

j_gene: TRBJ2-1
v_gene: TRBV7-9
d_gene: NA
abundance: NA
CDR3nt: TGTGCCAGCAGCTCTCCGGAGGGGAGGGGGGTTAATGAGCAGTTCTTC
CDR3aa: CASSSPEGRGVNEQFF

j_gene: TRBJ1-1
v_gene: TRBV6-5
d_gene: NA
abundance: NA
CDR3nt: TGTGCCAGCACGCCCCGGCGGGGGAACACTGAAGCTTTCTTT
CDR3aa: CASTPRRGNTEAFF

j_gene: TRBJ1-2
v_gene: TRBV7-2
d_gene: NA
abundance: NA
CDR3nt: TGTGCCAGCAGCCCCCGCAGATCTAACTATGGCTACACCTTC
CDR3aa: CASSPRRSNYGYTF

j_gene: TRBJ2-3
v_gene: TRBV19
d_gene: NA
abundance: NA
CDR3nt: TGTGCCAGTAGTTTGGGGACTTCCTTTTATACGCAGTATTTT
CDR3aa: CASSLGTSFYTQYF

j_gene: TRBJ1-6
v_gene: TRBV19
d_gene: NA
abundance: NA
CDR3nt: TGTGCCAGTAGTGACGGGAGCTCCTATAATTCACCCCTCCACTTT
CDR3aa: CASSDGSSYNSPLHF

j_gene: TRBJ2-7
v_gene: TRBV7-2
d_gene: TRBD1
abundance: NA
CDR3nt: TGTGCCAGCAGCGGGCAACAGGGGCCCGCCTACGAGCAGTACTTC
CDR3aa: CASSGQQGPAYEQYF

j_gene: TRBJ2-1
v_gene: TRBV18
d_gene: NA
abundance: NA
CDR3nt: TGTGCCAGCTCTAGAAATTCACGGGAAAGTCCAAATGAGCAGTTCTTC
CDR3aa: CASSRNSRESPNEQFF

j_gene: TRBJ1-1
v_gene: TRBV18
d_gene: TRBD1
abundance: NA
CDR3nt: TGTGCCAGCTCACCTGGACAGGGGGCGCGTCGGACTGAAGCTTTCTTT
CDR3aa: CASSPGQGARRTEAFF

j_gene: TRBJ2-4
v_gene: TRBV7-2
d_gene: NA
abundance: NA
CDR3nt: TGTGCCAGCGGCCAGACAGTAGCCAAAAACATTCAGTACTTC
CDR3aa: CASGQTVAKNIQYF